The clone carrying this T cell receptor beta chain was detected once. V lost 3 bases and J 4 bases, leaving 16 bases between the germline ends. This CDR3 contains 14 residues. Germline V gives CDR1 DFQATT, CDR2 SNEGSKA (reference sequence). Using immunoSEQ multiplex PCR, the repertoire was profiled, and TCRdb retains in-frame clones only, with some absent. The sample lists 150,000 to 200,000 clones, 88% occurring once. The source of the sample is a study of blood T cell repertoires in COVID-19. Specimen: peripheral blood. This TCR was sampled from a human donor in a cohort sampled during active COVID-19. The chain joins TRBV20-1 to TRBJ2-7; no reliable D call. The DNA of the CDR3 is TGCAGTGCTAGTTTGTCCGCGGAACTTTACGAGCAGTACTTC. Translated: CSASLSAELYEQYF.